One and the same sample provided the 14 T cell receptor beta chains below, sequenced in a study of blood T cells in healthy people across ages (dated by TCRdb to about 2015). Preparation of the library involved 5' RACE. For sequencing, an Illumina HiSeq 2500 was employed. A second PCR of roughly 7 to 11 cycles was run with a J-beta primer mix and a sample-barcoded 5' primer. Starting from the raw public reads, TCRdb applied fastp trimming at Q25, assembled clones with MiXCR and retained in-frame beta chains. For every CDR3 protein sequence, its rows merge into one entry that carries the most common genes and DNA. A total of over 550,000 distinct CDR3 sequences appear in this sample, about 30% of them only once. More than 15% of the sample is in the top ten clones. Sequences were obtained from blood. The receptors originated from a woman aged 80 or over in good health.

In its sample, this clonotype was seen many times. The chain recombines TRBV6-1 with TRBJ2-7; TRBD2 matches 8 bases. The CDR3 consists of 14 residues. Germline-derived CDR1 and CDR2 are MNHNS and SASEGT. V shed 3 bases and J 2 bases; nucleotides not matched to a gene: 3. CDR3 residues: CASSEAGGTYEQYF. For the CDR3, the DNA is TGTGCCAGCAGTGAGGCGGGGGGAACCTACGAGCAGTACTTC.

This clonotype was counted only a few times. The genes are TRBV28 and TRBJ2-5, with TRBD2 identical over 9 bases. Germline CDR1 and CDR2: MDHEN and SYDVKM. Trimming took 5 bases from V and 2 from J; bases not matched to a gene: 6. The length of the CDR3 is 15 residues. This CDR3 is CASSILAGSQETQYF. CDR3 nucleotide sequence: TGTGCCAGCAGTATCCTAGCGGGGTCACAAGAGACCCAGTACTTC.

This clonotype has a count of ten or more. This chain joins TRBV7-9 and TRBJ2-7, with 7 bases identical to TRBD1. V lost 5 bases to trimming and J lost 5 bases; unmatched junction nucleotides: 6. Germline values: CDR1 SEHNR, CDR2 FQNEAQ (reference sequence). There are 13 residues in the CDR3. The CDR3 nucleotides are TGTGCCAGCAGCCTGACAGGGCGGGACGAGCAGTACTTC. Encoded protein: CASSLTGRDEQYF.

The chain is built from TRBV12-3 or TRBV12-4 and TRBJ2-3; 7 positions agree with TRBD1. After removal of 6 bases from V and 0 bases from J, the junction contained 6 bases not matched to a gene. The CDR3 sequence is 15 residues long. For the CDR3, the DNA is TGTGCCAGCAGCCGCGGACAGGTGAGCACAGATACGCAGTATTTT. Its protein product is CASSRGQVSTDTQYF.

This clonotype was seen ten or more times. The J gene is TRBJ2-7, the V gene TRBV5-6; no clear D. The ends were cut back, 3 bases at V and 4 bases at J, with 20 bases in the middle. The CDR3 has 16 residues. Germline-derived CDR1 and CDR2 are SGHDT and YYEEEE. CDR3 DNA sequence: TGTGCCAGCAGCTACACGAATAGATTCACCCTATACGAGCAGTACTTC. Translation gives CASSYTNRFTLYEQYF.

This clonotype was picked up many times. This rearrangement joins TRBV30 to TRBJ1-2; D uncertain. The V end was cut by 4 bases, the J end by 8 bases, with 11 bases between. The CDR3 runs 11 residues. Germline V gives CDR1 GTSNPN, CDR2 SVGIG (reference sequence). The CDR3: CAWTHASGYTF. In nucleotides, the CDR3 is TGTGCCTGGACCCACGCCTCCGGCTACACCTTC.

This clonotype was detected ten times or more. The CDR3 sequence: CASSKTGGRVLTF. CDR3 nucleotides: TGTGCCAGCAGTAAGACAGGGGGTAGGGTCCTGACTTTC. The chain uses TRBV6-6 and TRBJ2-6; TRBD1 aligns across 9 bases. The ends lost 5 bases at V and 13 bases at J; junction bases unmatched: 6. The CDR3 length is 13 residues. Germline V gene sequence: CDR1 MNHNY, CDR2 SVGAGI (reference sequence).

This clonotype was counted ten times or more. V and J are TRBV5-1 and TRBJ2-1; 7 nucleotides match TRBD2. Germline V gene data show CDR1 as SGHRS and CDR2 as YFSETQ. V dropped 5 bases and J dropped 0; count of bases not matched to a gene: 8. The CDR3 extends over 16 amino acids. CDR3 in amino acids: CASRSSGTSSYNEQFF. The CDR3 DNA is TGCGCCAGCAGGTCCAGCGGGACGAGCTCCTACAATGAGCAGTTCTTC.

In its sample, this clonotype was seen many times. V and J are TRBV5-1 and TRBJ2-5; D unresolved. The CDR3 has 15 amino acids. Germline V gene lookup returns CDR1 SGHRS and CDR2 YFSETQ. Trimming removed 0 bases from V and 1 base from J, with 10 bases in between. The CDR3 DNA follows: TGCGCCAGCAGCTTGGGGGGTCGCCCCCAAGAGACCCAGTACTTC. Translating it yields CASSLGGRPQETQYF.

This chain links TRBV20-1 with TRBJ1-5; D call uncertain. Germline V gene data show CDR1 as DFQATT and CDR2 as SNEGSKA (reference sequence). The CDR3 covers 14 residues. Trimming cost V 2 bases and J 5 bases, with 13 bases left between them. DNA of the CDR3: TGCAGTGCTAGAATCCCCGCCTCGGATCAGCCCCAGCATTTT. This encodes CSARIPASDQPQHF.

V usage is TRBV28 and J usage is TRBJ2-7; TRBD1 matches at 9 bases. CDR1 is MDHEN and CDR2 is SYDVKM in the germline V gene. The CDR3 runs to 16 residues. The ends lost 4 bases at V and 0 bases at J; junction bases unmatched: 7. The CDR3 sequence is CASSSGQGFYSYEQYF. In DNA form, the CDR3 reads TGTGCCAGCAGTTCCGGACAGGGGTTCTACTCCTACGAGCAGTACTTC. The whole variable domain, filled in from reference TRBV28 and TRBJ2-7, reads DVKVTQSSRYLVKRTGEKVFLECVQDMDHENMFWYRQDPGLGLRLIYFSYDVKMKEKGDIPEGYSVSREKKERFSLILESASTNQTSMYLCASSSGQGFYSYEQYFGPGTRLTVT.

The chain is built from TRBV7-3 and TRBJ1-3; 9 nucleotides align to TRBD1. Per the germline V gene, CDR1 is SGHTA and CDR2 is FQGTGA. V shed 2 bases, J shed 8 bases, and the junction held 7 bases outside the gene matches. The CDR3 runs to 15 residues. The CDR3 region is CASSLYGTGPDTIYF. As DNA, the CDR3 is TGTGCCAGCAGCTTATATGGGACAGGGCCTGACACCATATATTTT.

This clonotype was found many times. This chain uses TRBV11-2 with TRBJ1-2, with 7 positions matching TRBD1. This CDR3 contains 13 residues. The J segment lost 8 bases and the V segment lost 5 bases, leaving 8 bases of the junction unmatched. The V gene's germline CDR1 is SGHAT and CDR2 FQNNGV. This CDR3 reads CASSQGQLVGYTF. In nucleotides, the CDR3 is TGTGCCAGCAGCCAGGGACAGCTTGTCGGCTACACCTTC.

A note on this clonotype: This could be a read error, since a much larger clone is one nucleotide away. This chain connects TRBV30 to TRBJ2-1, with D possibly TRBD2 on 5 matching bases. Germline CDR1 is GTSNPN and CDR2 is SVGIG (reference sequence). The CDR3 is 11 residues long. The CDR3 region has the DNA TGTACCTGGATAGAGGGTTACCAGCAGTTCTTC. This gives the protein CTWIEGYQQFF.